This TCR beta chain appears in the sequencing data of a study of blood T cell repertoires in COVID-19. All recovered Cohort 3 donors got two negative PCRs, got clearance, or saw symptom resolution. In the original workflow: Scientists estimated how many nucleated cells there were by amplifying reference gene primers. Measured with immunoSEQ multiplex PCR; TCRdb has only the in-frame clones, and not every one. For V, J and clone size, that table is used; D and trimming come from the DNA. The table lists about 350,000 clones, about 90% of them singletons, with more than 0.8% in the top ten. The CDR3 runs 15 residues. CDR1 is MNHEY, CDR2 SMNVEV, per germline (reference sequence). With 5 bases clipped from V and 7 bases from J, the junction kept 8 bases outside the gene matches.

The specimen sequenced was PBMCs or T cells enriched from blood (not recorded which). This TCR was recovered from a woman aged 25 to 45 who had recovered from COVID-19. The chain recombines TRBV27 with TRBJ2-1, with TRBD2 matching over 10 bases. The chain's CDR3 is CASSLTSGVLNEQFF. DNA for the CDR3: TGTGCCAGCAGTCTAACTAGCGGGGTTCTTAATGAGCAGTTCTTC.